Listed here are 30 T cell receptor beta chains from one sample, sequenced in a study of patients and donors after allogeneic stem cell transplantation. TCRdb passed the RT-PCR reads through MiXCR, listing each CDR3 protein once. In the table there are about 960,000 distinct CDR3 sequences, over 15% of which are singletons. Input material: blood, either unsorted or a sorted T cell fraction (not recorded which). The receptors stem from a human donor who was either an allogeneic HSCT recipient or a stem cell or donor lymphocyte infusion donor (not recorded which). It is not recorded whose cells these are; they may come from a transplant donor.

This rearrangement joins TRBV12-3 or TRBV12-4 to TRBJ2-1; TRBD2 aligns across 12 bases. Germline trimming cut 0 bases from V and 3 bases from J; bases unmatched to any gene: 3. This CDR3 spans 17 amino acids. The CDR3 protein is CASSLALLAGGYNEQFF. DNA of the CDR3: TGTGCCAGCAGTTTAGCCCTACTAGCGGGGGGCTACAATGAGCAGTTCTTC.

The rearrangement joins TRBV5-6 to TRBJ2-1, with D hard to call. The CDR3 extends over 13 amino acids. CDR1 SGHDT and CDR2 YYEEEE come from the germline V gene. Trimming removed 6 bases at V and 7 bases at J, with 14 bases between. CDR3 protein: CASIWAPANEQFF. The CDR3 DNA sequence: TGTGCCAGCATTTGGGCTCCGGCGAATGAGCAGTTCTTC.

In its sample, this clonotype was seen a few times. This chain joins TRBV10-3 and TRBJ2-2, with D tentatively TRBD1 (6 bases). From germline, CDR1 is ENHRY and CDR2 SYGVKD. This CDR3 spans 18 amino acids. V was cut by 2 bases and J by 3 bases, with 19 bases left in between. CDR3 region: CAISEALTGTLDTGELFF. The CDR3 coding sequence is TGTGCCATCAGTGAGGCCTTGACCGGGACATTGGACACCGGGGAGCTGTTTTTT.

The rearrangement links TRBV20-1 to TRBJ1-6; D perhaps matches TRBD1 (5 bases). Trimming removed 5 bases from V and 9 bases from J, with 11 bases in between. Per the germline V gene, CDR1 is DFQATT and CDR2 is SNEGSKA (reference sequence). The CDR3 covers 12 residues. The CDR3 sequence: CSASQGSSPLHF. The CDR3 DNA reads as TGCAGTGCTTCTCAGGGAAGTTCACCCCTCCACTTT.

The rearrangement uses TRBV20-1 and TRBJ2-1, with D tentatively TRBD2 (5 bases). The CDR3 is made up of 14 amino acids. CDR1 DFQATT and CDR2 SNEGSKA come from the germline V gene (reference sequence). Trimming shortened V by 5 bases and J by 8 bases, and 19 bases separated the two germline ends. CDR3 amino acids: CSAPISGGWDEQFF. Written as DNA, the CDR3 is TGCAGTGCTCCTATTTCAGGAGGCTGGGATGAGCAGTTCTTC.

V usage is TRBV19 and J usage is TRBJ2-1; TRBD1 matches at 9 bases. Trimming took 4 bases from V and 4 from J; bases not matched to a gene: 8. CDR1 LNHDA and CDR2 SQIVND come from the germline V gene (reference sequence). The CDR3 is made up of 16 amino acids. CDR3 loop: CASSSGRDRVYNEQFF. In nucleotides, the CDR3 is TGTGCCAGTAGTAGTGGTCGGGACAGGGTTTACAATGAGCAGTTCTTC.

There are a few counts of this clonotype. The rearrangement uses TRBV7-9 and TRBJ2-1; the D gene is possibly TRBD1 (6 bases). CDR3 length: 13 residues. Trimming pared 1 base from V and 10 bases from J, leaving 11 bases between. Germline-derived CDR1 and CDR2 are SEHNR and FQNEAQ (reference sequence). The CDR3 bases are TGTGCCAGCAGCTTAGGATCCGGGACAGAGCAGTTCTTC. Protein: CASSLGSGTEQFF.

This clonotype occurred a few times. The V gene is TRBV9, the J gene TRBJ2-7; D remains ambiguous. The CDR3 is 15 amino acids. V shed 2 bases and J shed 0 bases, with 12 bases lying between them. CDR1 is SGDLS and CDR2 is YYNGEE in the germline V gene. CDR3 coding DNA: TGTGCCAGCAGCGTGGGGATGCTTAGCTCCTACGAGCAGTACTTC. Translation gives CASSVGMLSSYEQYF.

The chain joins TRBV5-1 to TRBJ2-3; D uncertain. Trimming took off 4 bases at V and 0 bases at J, with 9 bases between the two ends. This CDR3 is built from 14 residues. Germline V lookup: CDR1 SGHRS, CDR2 YFSETQ. DNA for the CDR3: TGCGCCAGCAGCGATCAGTCCAGCACAGATACGCAGTATTTT. Translation gives CASSDQSSTDTQYF.

This clonotype has more than one count but fewer than ten. V and J are TRBV7-2 and TRBJ1-1; TRBD1 might be the D (5 bases). Germline V lookup: CDR1 SGHTA, CDR2 FQGNSA. The germline V and J ends were trimmed by 4 bases and 1 base, with 13 bases remaining between them. CDR3 size: 15 residues. CDR3 region: CASSWRQRENTEAFF. The CDR3, as DNA: TGTGCCAGCAGCTGGCGACAGAGGGAGAACACTGAAGCTTTCTTT.

This clonotype was seen ten or more times. This rearrangement joins TRBV24-1 to TRBJ2-2, with TRBD1 matching over 9 bases. The J segment lost 4 bases and the V segment lost 4 bases, leaving 6 bases of the junction unmatched. CDR3 length: 16 amino acids. Germline lookup yields CDR1 KGHDR and CDR2 SFDVKD. CDR3 in DNA: TGTGCCACCAGTGACCCCGGGACAGGGACCACCGGGGAGCTGTTTTTT. It codes for CATSDPGTGTTGELFF.

In its sample, this clonotype was seen a few times. This chain links TRBV7-9 with TRBJ2-1; D is undetermined. V was clipped by 8 bases and J by 2 bases, with 13 bases between them. Germline CDR1 reads SEHNR; CDR2 reads FQNEAQ (reference sequence). The CDR3 covers 14 residues. The CDR3 region has the DNA TGTGCCAGCCTTGTCGGGCAACCCTACAATGAGCAGTTCTTC. Translating it yields CASLVGQPYNEQFF.

This clonotype has only a few counts. The rearrangement links TRBV7-3 to TRBJ2-1, with D maybe TRBD2 (6 bases). V was pared by 4 bases and J by 2 bases, with 12 bases between. Per the germline V gene, CDR1 is SGHTA and CDR2 is FQGTGA. The CDR3 consists of 15 residues. In DNA, the CDR3 is TGTGCCAGCAGCTCCCGGGACTCTGCCTACAATGAGCAGTTCTTC. Protein: CASSSRDSAYNEQFF.

This clonotype was counted between two and nine times. This chain uses TRBV20-1 with TRBJ2-3; TRBD2 is a possible D gene (6 bases). The CDR3 consists of 13 residues. Germline V lookup: CDR1 DFQATT, CDR2 SNEGSKA (reference sequence). V lost 4 bases to trimming and J lost 4 bases, with 12 bases between them. CDR3 protein: CSANPGESDTQYF. The DNA for the CDR3 is TGCAGTGCTAATCCGGGGGAATCAGATACGCAGTATTTT.

This sequence joins TRBV3-1 and TRBJ2-4, with 7 nucleotides matching TRBD2. This CDR3 region has 18 residues. V trimming: 3 bases; J trimming: 2 bases; junction bases outside the gene matches: 13. Germline CDR1 reads LGHDT; CDR2 reads YNNKEL (reference sequence). CDR3 bases: TGTGCCAGCAGCCAGCAGCGGGAAAGGGGAGCGTCCAAAAACATTCAGTACTTC. This sequence encodes CASSQQRERGASKNIQYF.

This clonotype was found many times. The chain is built from TRBV7-8 and TRBJ1-2; D unresolved. Germline values: CDR1 SGHVS, CDR2 FQNEAQ. Between the trimmed V and J ends, which lost 5 bases and 6 bases, there was a span of 19 bases. This CDR3 has 15 residues. CDR3 DNA: TGTGCCAGCAGCCCGCGCCCCCACCTATGGGATGGCTACACCTTC. Its protein is CASSPRPHLWDGYTF.

The V gene is TRBV6-5, the J gene TRBJ1-2; 7 bases are a match to TRBD1. This CDR3 has 14 residues. Germline CDR1 MNHEY, CDR2 SVGAGI. The V gene end was trimmed by 2 bases and the J gene end by 4 bases; junction bases not matched to a gene: 4. The CDR3 loop reads CASSYRAGGYGYTF. The CDR3 DNA reads TGTGCCAGCAGTTACCGGGCAGGGGGCTATGGCTACACCTTC.

This clonotype has just a few counts. The rearrangement uses TRBV5-6 and TRBJ2-7, with 7 bases aligning to TRBD1. The CDR3 length is 16 residues. The J segment lost 0 bases and the V segment lost 0 bases, leaving 6 bases of the junction unmatched. Germline CDR1 is SGHDT and CDR2 is YYEEEE. As DNA, the CDR3 is TGTGCCAGCAGCTTGGTAGGGCAGGGGGTCTCCTACGAGCAGTACTTC. Translating it yields CASSLVGQGVSYEQYF.

The chain combines TRBV10-3 with TRBJ2-2, with a weak D call TRBD1 (5 bases). V lost 4 bases to trimming and J lost 0 bases, with 18 bases between them. Germline CDR1 reads ENHRY; CDR2 reads SYGVKD. The CDR3 sequence is 18 residues long. The CDR3 spells CAISGTPRVTTNTGELFF. The CDR3 bases are TGTGCCATCAGTGGTACCCCCAGGGTGACAACGAACACCGGGGAGCTGTTTTTT.

This clonotype has only a few counts. CDR3 DNA sequence: TGTGCCACCAGCAGAGATGTCCCGCACAGGGGTAGCTCCTACAATGAGCAGTTCTTC. The encoded protein is CATSRDVPHRGSSYNEQFF. The chain is built from TRBV15 and TRBJ2-1, with 7 nucleotides matching TRBD1. The CDR3 has 19 residues. Germline V gene lookup returns CDR1 LNHNV and CDR2 YYDKDF (reference sequence). The ends lost 0 bases at V and 0 bases at J; junction bases unmatched: 11.

This chain links TRBV14 with TRBJ1-2, with D perhaps TRBD1 (5 bases). The ends were cut back, 4 bases at V and 8 bases at J, with 14 bases in the middle. Germline lookup yields CDR1 SGHDN and CDR2 FVKESK. This CDR3 comprises 13 residues. The CDR3 DNA reads as TGTGCCAGCAGCCCAGGGACGTTACTGGGCTACACCTTC. The encoded protein is CASSPGTLLGYTF.

J is TRBJ2-1 and V is TRBV27; 10 positions match TRBD1. The CDR3 runs to 15 residues. CDR1 and CDR2 from the germline V gene are MNHEY and SMNVEV (reference sequence). V lost 5 bases and J lost 8; bases outside the gene matches: 9. CDR3 in amino acids: CASSQGTGVLDEQFF. The CDR3 DNA sequence: TGTGCCAGCAGTCAAGGGACAGGGGTTCTGGATGAGCAGTTCTTC.

The chain recombines TRBV12-3 or TRBV12-4 with TRBJ2-1, with 9 bases fitting TRBD2. J lost 8 bases, V lost 6 bases, and 17 bases had no gene match. The CDR3 sequence is 17 residues long. The CDR3 DNA reads as TGTGCCAGCAGCCTAAGACTAGCGGCTGCCCCCGGCGATGAGCAGTTCTTC. Its protein product is CASSLRLAAAPGDEQFF.

The rearrangement uses TRBV5-1 and TRBJ2-6; no definite D call. The CDR3 spans 18 residues. V lost 0 bases and J 0 bases, leaving 13 bases between the germline ends. From germline, CDR1 is SGHRS and CDR2 YFSETQ. CDR3 nucleotides: TGCGCCAGCAGCTTGGGTACAGTTTCCTTCTCTGGGGCCAACGTCCTGACTTTC. Translated, it gives CASSLGTVSFSGANVLTF.

This clonotype was seen only a few times. The J gene is TRBJ2-7, the V gene TRBV10-3, with D perhaps matching TRBD1 (6 bases). The V gene lost 6 bases and the J gene lost 5 bases, with 20 bases spanning the gap. The CDR3 is 15 amino acids. Germline V gives CDR1 ENHRY, CDR2 SYGVKD. CDR3 residues: CAISPLSGRGDEQYF. The DNA for the CDR3 is TGTGCCATCAGCCCCCTCTCGGGCAGGGGCGACGAGCAGTACTTC.

This clonotype was counted a few times. This chain connects TRBV20-1 to TRBJ2-3; either TRBD1 or TRBD2 may supply D (5 bases each). V shed 1 base and J shed 5 bases, with 13 bases lying between them. Germline V gene sequence: CDR1 DFQATT, CDR2 SNEGSKA (reference sequence). This CDR3 spans 14 amino acids. The CDR3: CSARVVGTGDTQYF. The CDR3 nucleotides read TGCAGTGCTAGAGTCGTGGGGACCGGAGATACGCAGTATTTT.

This clonotype was counted only a few times. The chain has TRBV20-1 and TRBJ1-2, with D hard to call. CDR1 DFQATT and CDR2 SNEGSKA come from the germline V gene (reference sequence). Trimming shortened V by 7 bases and J by 8 bases, and 20 bases separated the two germline ends. The CDR3 is 13 amino acids. CDR3 region: CSVPDRVGEGYTF. The CDR3 DNA sequence: TGCAGTGTCCCGGACCGGGTTGGGGAAGGCTACACCTTC.

The chain couples TRBV11-2 to TRBJ2-3; 10 bases agree with TRBD2. Trimming cost V 3 bases and J 5 bases; bases outside gene matches: 14. Germline CDR1 reads SGHAT; CDR2 reads FQNNGV. This CDR3 is 18 amino acids long. CDR3 nucleotide sequence: TGTGCCAGCAGCTTGGTGTGGAGAGCGGGGGGGCCTATAGATACGCAGTATTTT. This codes for CASSLVWRAGGPIDTQYF.

This chain connects TRBV6-5 to TRBJ2-2; D may be TRBD2 (5 bases). Germline CDR1 reads MNHEY; CDR2 reads SVGAGI. CDR3 length: 15 amino acids. Trimming cost V 2 bases and J 6 bases, with 13 bases left between them. The CDR3, as DNA: TGTGCCAGCAGTTACGCCCCAACCGGGGCCGGGGAGCTGTTTTTT. Its translation is CASSYAPTGAGELFF.

The rearrangement uses TRBV9 and TRBJ2-7, with 8 bases aligning to TRBD2. The CDR3 extends over 16 amino acids. Germline V CDR1 and CDR2: SGDLS, YYNGEE. V was pared by 0 bases and J by 4 bases, with 9 bases of the junction left unmatched. CDR3 sequence: CASSVGGSGDSYEQYF. The DNA for the CDR3 is TGTGCCAGCAGCGTAGGAGGTAGCGGGGATTCGTACGAGCAGTACTTC.